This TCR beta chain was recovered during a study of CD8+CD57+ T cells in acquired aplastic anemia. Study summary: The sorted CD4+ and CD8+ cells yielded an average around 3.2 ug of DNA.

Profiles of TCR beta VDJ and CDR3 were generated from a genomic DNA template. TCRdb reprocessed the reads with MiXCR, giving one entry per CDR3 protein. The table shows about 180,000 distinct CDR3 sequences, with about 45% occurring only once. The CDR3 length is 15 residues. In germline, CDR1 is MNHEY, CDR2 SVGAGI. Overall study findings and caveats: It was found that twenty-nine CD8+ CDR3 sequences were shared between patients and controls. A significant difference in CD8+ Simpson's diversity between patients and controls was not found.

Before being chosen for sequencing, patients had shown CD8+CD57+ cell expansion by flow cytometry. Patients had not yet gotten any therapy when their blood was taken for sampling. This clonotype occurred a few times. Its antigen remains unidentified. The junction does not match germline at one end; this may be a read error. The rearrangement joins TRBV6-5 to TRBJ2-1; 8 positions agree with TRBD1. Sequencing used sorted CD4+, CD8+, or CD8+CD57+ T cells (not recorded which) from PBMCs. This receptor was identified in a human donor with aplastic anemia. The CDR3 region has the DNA TGTGCCAGCAGTTACGCGGGACAGGCGTACAATGAGCAGTCCTTC. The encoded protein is CASSYAGQAYNEQSF.